These T cell receptor beta chains were read from a single sample in a study of cytomegalovirus exposure and HLA in healthy donors. TCRdb keeps only in-frame clones here, not all; method: immunoSEQ multiplex PCR. The sample has 200,000 or so clones; around 80% are singletons. Source material: PBMCs. These receptors were taken from a man aged 25 to 40 in good health and CMV-seronegative. The CDR3 runs from the conserved cysteine through the conserved F or W. A D gene is named only where the DNA matches it firmly. Not all rows give a size; the values are once, few, many and, for expanded clones, a class.

>-|TRBV29-1|TRBJ1-1|TRBD1
TGCAGCGTTGCCTCGGACAGGGGGCCAGCTTTCTTT
CSVASDRGPAFF
>-|TRBV7-8|TRBJ2-7|TRBD1
TGTGCCAGCAGCTTAGTGGGACAGGGGGCCTACGAGCAGTACTTC
CASSLVGQGAYEQYF
>-|TRBV2|TRBJ2-3|-
TGTGCCAGCACAGGTATAGTGACAGATACGCAGTATTTT
CASTGIVTDTQYF
>-|TRBV4-1|TRBJ2-5|-
TGCGCCAGCAGCCAAGATCCTGAAGAGACCCAGTACTTC
CASSQDPEETQYF
>-|TRBV2|TRBJ1-4|-
TGTGCCAGCAGCGCCGGCCAACCGGCGGTTAATGAAAAACTGTTTTTT
CASSAGQPAVNEKLFF
>-|TRBV28|TRBJ1-2|-
TGTGCCAGCAGCCCTACCTTAGCTCACAGGGACGGCTACACCTTC
CASSPTLAHRDGYTF
>-|TRBV2|TRBJ1-1|-
TGTGCCAGCAGTTGGGGGCAGGGGCGAGGGAACACTGAAGCTTTCTTT
CASSWGQGRGNTEAFF
>-|TRBV4-1|TRBJ2-7|-
TGCGCCAGCAGCCAAGCTCTGCGTTACGAGCAGTACTTC
CASSQALRYEQYF
>-|TRBV29-1|TRBJ1-3|TRBD1
TGCAGCGCCGAGACAGGGTTAAGAGGAAACACCATATATTTT
CSAETGLRGNTIYF
>-|TRBV6-6|TRBJ2-7|-
TGTGCCAGCAGCCCCACAGGGTGGAGGAACGAGCAGTACTTC
CASSPTGWRNEQYF
>-|TRBV6-1|TRBJ2-3|-
TGTGCCAGCAGCCGGGACACAAGCACAGATACGCAGTATTTT
CASSRDTSTDTQYF
>-|TRBV9|TRBJ2-5|TRBD2
TGTGCCAGCAGCTCCGGACTAGCGGAGACCCAGTACTTC
CASSSGLAETQYF
>-|TRBV7-3|TRBJ2-2|-
TGTGCCAGCAGCTTAGGTACATTATCCACCGGGGAGCTGTTTTTT
CASSLGTLSTGELFF
>-|TRBV13|TRBJ1-1|TRBD1
TGTGCCAGCAGCTCCGGGACAGGGTACGGTGAAGCTTTCTTT
CASSSGTGYGEAFF
>-|TRBV6-5|TRBJ1-1|TRBD1
TGTGCCAGCAGTTACCCAGGGACAGGTGAAGCTTTCTTT
CASSYPGTGEAFF
>-|TRBV18|TRBJ1-1|-
TGTGCCAGCTCAGTTACAGGGCCGACTGAAGCTTTCTTT
CASSVTGPTEAFF
>-|TRBV28|TRBJ1-6|TRBD1
TGTGCCAGCAGTTCCGGGGACAGGGATAATTCACCCCTCCACTTT
CASSSGDRDNSPLHF
>-|TRBV7-2|TRBJ2-1|TRBD2
TGTGCCAGCAGCTTTATACCCCCTAGCGGGGGCGGTGAGCAGTTCTTC
CASSFIPPSGGGEQFF
>few|TRBV4-2|TRBJ2-5|-
TGTGCCAGCAGCCAAGCTGTTTCGGCGGGGGAGACCCAGTACTTC
CASSQAVSAGETQYF
>-|TRBV7-2|TRBJ1-4|TRBD1
TGTGCCAGCAGCATAACCAGGGGGCGGAATGAAAAACTGTTTTTT
CASSITRGRNEKLFF
>-|TRBV5-1|TRBJ2-6|-
TGCGCCAGCAGCTCCTTGGCCTCTGGGGCCAACGTCCTGACTTTC
CASSSLASGANVLTF
>-|TRBV6-6|TRBJ1-4|-
TGTGCCAGCACCAGAGGCAGGGGAAATGAAAAACTGTTTTTT
CASTRGRGNEKLFF
>-|TRBV28|TRBJ1-1|-
TGTGCCAGCAGTTTATGGGGGGGGAACACTGAAGCTTTCTTT
CASSLWGGNTEAFF
>-|TRBV7-8|TRBJ2-7|-
TGTGCCAGCAGCTTAGAACCAAGAGTCTCCTCCTACGAGCAGTACTTC
CASSLEPRVSSYEQYF
>-|TRBV5-1|TRBJ2-1|-
TGCGCCAGTGCCCTCTCCGGGACTTCGTCGAATGAGCAGTTCTTC
CASALSGTSSNEQFF
>-|TRBV7-6|TRBJ1-1|-
TGTGCCAGCAGCTTAGAGGTCGGGGGGACGAACACTGAAGCTTTCTTT
CASSLEVGGTNTEAFF
>-|TRBV6-5|TRBJ2-5|TRBD2
TGTGCCAGCTCCCAAGGGAGCGGGGGACGGGAGACCCAGTACTTC
CASSQGSGGRETQYF
>-|TRBV6-5|TRBJ1-2|TRBD1
TGTGCCAGCAGTCGGGTGCGAGGGACAGGGAATGGCTACACCTTC
CASSRVRGTGNGYTF
>once|TRBV19|TRBJ1-2|-
TGTGCCAGTAGTTGGGCCACAGAGGGTAACTATGGCTACACCTTC
CASSWATEGNYGYTF
>-|TRBV13|TRBJ1-2|-
TGTGCCAGCAGCTTAGGCCAGGGCGGCTCGGATGGCTACACCTTC
CASSLGQGGSDGYTF
>-|TRBV7-9|TRBJ2-4|-
TGTGCCAGCAGCTTAAGGAGAAACATTCAGTACTTC
CASSLRRNIQYF
>-|TRBV7-9|TRBJ2-1|-
TGTGCCAGCAGCTTACCTGAGGACTACAATGAGCAGTTCTTC
CASSLPEDYNEQFF
>-|TRBV7-2|TRBJ2-5|TRBD2
TGTGCCAGCAGCCCCGGGGGGACTACTCTAGGGACCCAGTACTTC
CASSPGGTTLGTQYF
>-|TRBV5-6|TRBJ2-7|-
TGTGCCAGCAGCTTGGGGACTAAGAAAGGCGAGCAGTACTTC
CASSLGTKKGEQYF
>few|TRBV5-4|TRBJ1-4|TRBD1
TGTGCCAGCAGCCCGGGACAGGGCAGGGGAAAACTGTTTTTT
CASSPGQGRGKLFF
>-|TRBV11-2|TRBJ1-2|TRBD1
TGTGCCAGCAGCTCAGTATTCGGGACAGACTATGGCTACACCTTC
CASSSVFGTDYGYTF
>-|TRBV13|TRBJ1-3|-
TGTGCCAGCACCTCCGAGGCCTCTGGAAACACCATATATTTT
CASTSEASGNTIYF
>few|TRBV6-1|TRBJ1-1|TRBD1
TGTGCCAGCAGTGCCTCCGGGACAGGTATCATCGGGGGAGCTGAAGCTTTCTTT
CASSASGTGIIGGAEAFF
>-|TRBV27|TRBJ1-2|TRBD1
TGTGCCAGCAGTTTCCGGGACAGCTATGGCTACACCTTC
CASSFRDSYGYTF
>-|TRBV14|TRBJ2-7|-
TGTGCCAGCAGCCACGTCTGGCAGGCCTACGAGCAGTACTTC
CASSHVWQAYEQYF
>-|TRBV9|TRBJ2-5|TRBD2
TGTGCCAGCAGCGAAGGGGCGGGGGGGCTTCAAGAGACCCAGTACTTC
CASSEGAGGLQETQYF
>-|TRBV28|TRBJ2-7|TRBD1
TGTGCCAGCAGAACAGGGGCCGTCTCCGAGCAGTACTTC
CASRTGAVSEQYF
>-|TRBV7-2|TRBJ1-4|-
TGTGCCAGCAGCTCAACAGGCGCAACTAATGAAAAACTGTTTTTT
CASSSTGATNEKLFF
>-|TRBV14|TRBJ1-2|TRBD1
TGTGCCAGCAGCCGGGACAGAATTTTTAACTATGGCTACACCTTC
CASSRDRIFNYGYTF
>-|TRBV6-1|TRBJ1-1|-
TGTGCCAGCAGTGAAGGGGGCTCCGGCACTGAAGCTTTCTTT
CASSEGGSGTEAFF
>-|TRBV5-4|TRBJ2-5|TRBD1
TGTGCCAGCAGCCCGGACAGGGCGGTTGCGGAGACCCAGTACTTC
CASSPDRAVAETQYF
>once|TRBV15|TRBJ2-5|-
TGTGCCACCAGCCCAGGGTTGCAAGAGACCCAGTACTTC
CATSPGLQETQYF